This entry lists 25 T cell receptor beta chains sequenced from one sample in a study of tumor-infiltrating lymphocytes in primary liver carcinoma. TCR beta cDNA was reverse-transcribed from about 500 ng of total RNA. The reaction used a constant-region primer and ProtoScript II reverse transcriptase. Each TCR beta library was derived from three nested multiplex PCR rounds that employed slightly modified ARM-PCR. Both of the initial two PCR rounds ran for nine to ten cycles and employed TRBV1-TRBV30 forward primers alongside a C-beta reverse primer. TCRdb re-called the multiplex PCR reads with MiXCR, one entry per CDR3 protein. The sample has 310,000 or so distinct CDR3 sequences; around three fifths are singletons. Unsorted whole blood served as the source of blood RNA, and germline DNA was extracted as well. Sequenced material: peripheral blood. These receptors all stem from a woman aged 25 to 39 with primary liver carcinoma and hepatitis B virus infection.

At least ten counts were recorded for this clonotype. The V call is TRBV29-1, the J call TRBJ2-3, with D maybe TRBD2 (6 bases). The CDR3 runs 13 residues. Trimming pared 5 bases from V and 4 bases from J, leaving 13 bases between. Germline CDR1 is SQVTM and CDR2 is ANQGSEA. The CDR3 DNA is TGCAGCGTTTTCCAGGGCGGGGCAGATACGCAGTATTTT. Translation: CSVFQGGADTQYF.

The V call is TRBV4-3, the J call TRBJ2-5; the match to TRBD2 covers 7 bases. The CDR3 contains 16 residues. V lost 0 bases and J lost 5; bases outside the gene matches: 9. CDR1 is LGHNA and CDR2 is YSLEER in the germline V gene. The CDR3 is CASSQDPPTSSETQYF. For the CDR3, the DNA is TGCGCCAGCAGCCAAGATCCTCCGACTAGCAGTGAGACCCAGTACTTC.

This CDR3 is CASSLVSGSGANVLTF. The DNA of the CDR3 is TGTGCCAGCAGCCTCGTGAGCGGCTCTGGGGCCAACGTCCTGACTTTC. The V gene is TRBV6-2 or TRBV6-3, the J gene TRBJ2-6; a weak D match, TRBD2 (5 bases). This CDR3 region has 16 residues. The germline CDR1 and CDR2 sequences are MNHEY and SVGEGT. The germline V and J ends were trimmed by 6 bases and 0 bases, with 12 bases remaining between them.

Turning to this clonotype: A read error may be the cause here, since a much bigger clone is one base away. The V and J genes are TRBV12-3 or TRBV12-4 and TRBJ1-5, with D possibly matching TRBD1 (5 bases). The CDR3 length is 14 residues. CDR3 DNA: TGTGACAGCAGCCTTGACCCAGCAGGGCAGCCCCAGCATTTT. Translation gives CDSSLDPAGQPQHF.

This clonotype has more than one count but fewer than ten. The chain recombines TRBV5-6 with TRBJ1-2, with D unresolved. V dropped 3 bases and J dropped 4 bases, with 13 bases sitting between them. This CDR3 has 14 amino acids. Looked up from germline, CDR1 is SGHDT and CDR2 is YYEEEE. CDR3 region: CASSSRSEVYGYTF. The CDR3 region has the DNA TGTGCCAGCAGCTCCCGGAGTGAGGTCTATGGCTACACCTTC.

Details on this clonotype: This may be a read error: a much more frequent sequence differs by one nucleotide. V usage is TRBV12-3 or TRBV12-4 and J usage is TRBJ1-1; possible D gene TRBD1, 6 bases. Trimming removed 6 bases from V and 8 bases from J, with 16 bases in between. This CDR3 has 13 amino acids. CDR3 protein: CASRLVPTGEAFF. Written as DNA, the CDR3 is TGTGCCAGCAGATTGGTCCCAACAGGGGAAGCTTTCTTT.

This clonotype was seen a few times. The chain links TRBV30 to TRBJ1-2; D is uncertain. The CDR3 has 12 residues. V shed 2 bases and J shed 5 bases, with 9 bases lying between them. The germline CDR1 and CDR2 sequences are GTSNPN and SVGIG (reference sequence). CDR3 bases: TGTGCCTGGAGTTCGGGCAGTTATGGCTACACCTTC. Translated, it gives CAWSSGSYGYTF.

In the case of this clonotype: Being one base from a much bigger clone, this may be a read error. The DNA of the CDR3 is TGTGCCAGCAGTTACGGTGGGTTGCAGGCCGAGCAGTACTTC. Its translation is CASSYGGLQAEQYF. The chain carries TRBV6-5 and TRBJ2-7; no firm D call. The CDR3 loop spans 14 amino acids. V gave up 2 bases and J gave up 6 bases, with 14 bases separating them. In germline, CDR1 is MNHEY, CDR2 SVGAGI.

In the case of this clonotype: A much bigger clone sits one base away, suggesting this may be a read error. V is TRBV29-1 and J is TRBJ2-1, with 7 bases lining up with TRBD2. V shed 8 bases, J shed 7 bases, and the junction held 11 bases outside the gene matches. The CDR3 contains 13 residues. Germline loops: CDR1 SQVTM, CDR2 ANQGSEA. CDR3 amino acids: CSSLAAPTNEQFF. CDR3 bases: TGCAGCAGCCTAGCGGCCCCTACAAATGAGCAGTTCTTC.

As concerns this clonotype: The final CDR3 position lacks the conserved phenylalanine or tryptophan, pointing to a likely read error. The DNA of the CDR3 is TGTGTCAGCAGCTGGGACATGGCAAATGAGCAGTTCCTC. Translated, it gives CVSSWDMANEQFL. The rearrangement links TRBV11-2 to TRBJ2-1, with TRBD1 as a possible D gene (6 bases). The CDR3 sequence is 13 residues long. CDR1 is SGHAT and CDR2 is FQNNGV in the germline V gene.

This clonotype came up many times. The chain couples TRBV29-1 to TRBJ2-1, with TRBD2 matching over 7 bases. V lost 6 bases and J lost 7; bases outside the gene matches: 3. CDR1 and CDR2 (germline): SQVTM, ANQGSEA. The CDR3 runs to 11 residues. The CDR3 region is CSVYSGNEQFF. The CDR3 DNA reads as TGCAGCGTATATAGCGGGAATGAGCAGTTCTTC.

Remarks on this clonotype: A read error may produce the germline difference seen at one junction end. The J gene is TRBJ2-3, the V gene TRBV28; no reliable D call. The germline gives CDR1 MDHEN, CDR2 SYDVKM. CDR3 length: 12 amino acids. CDR3: CASRTHTDTHYF. The CDR3 DNA sequence: TGTGCCAGCAGGACCCACACAGATACGCACTATTTT.

The chain has TRBV4-2 and TRBJ2-5; 8 bases align to TRBD2. Germline loops: CDR1 LGHNA, CDR2 YNFKEQ. The CDR3 is 14 amino acids. V shed 9 bases and J 5 bases; nucleotides not matched to a gene: 11. The CDR3 reads CARRARGLGETQYF. In nucleotides, the CDR3 is TGTGCCAGGAGAGCCCGGGGACTAGGGGAGACCCAGTACTTC.

This clonotype was detected only a few times. DNA for the CDR3: TGCGCCAGCAGCCAAAAGCAATCAGGGGCTCAGCCCCAGCATTTT. Translated, it gives CASSQKQSGAQPQHF. The chain has TRBV4-1 and TRBJ1-5; a possible D gene is TRBD1 (6 bases). This CDR3 has 15 amino acids. The V end lost 2 bases, the J end lost 6 bases, and 14 bases lay between the germline ends. Germline CDR1 is MGHRA and CDR2 is YSYEKL.

This clonotype turned up a few times. The chain recombines TRBV24-1 with TRBJ1-5; the D is unclear. Trimming took off 5 bases at V and 1 base at J, with 8 bases between the two ends. Germline V gives CDR1 KGHDR, CDR2 SFDVKD. This CDR3 comprises 14 residues. CDR3 coding DNA: TGTGCCACCAGTGCGGTGGGAAGCAATCAGCCCCAGCATTTT. It codes for CATSAVGSNQPQHF.

This clonotype was recorded many times. The V call is TRBV6-5, the J call TRBJ2-5; 7 bases line up with TRBD1. The length of the CDR3 is 13 residues. The germline V gene encodes CDR1 MNHEY and CDR2 SVGAGI. The V gene end was trimmed by 5 bases and the J gene end by 4 bases; junction bases not matched to a gene: 4. For the CDR3, the DNA is TGTGCCAGCAGTATACAGGGGAGAGAGACCCAGTACTTC. Translating it yields CASSIQGRETQYF.

The chain couples TRBV14 to TRBJ1-5, with 7 bases aligning to TRBD1. V lost 3 bases, J lost 4 bases, and 3 bases stayed unmatched. CDR3 length equals 14 residues. Germline assignment: CDR1 SGHDN and CDR2 FVKESK. The CDR3 sequence: CASSQTGINQPQHF. CDR3 DNA sequence: TGTGCCAGCAGCCAGACAGGGATTAATCAGCCCCAGCATTTT.

Comment on this clonotype: Just one base apart from a much larger clone, this may be a read error. This chain links TRBV11-3 with TRBJ1-2, with D maybe TRBD1 (5 bases). There are 17 residues in the CDR3. The V gene's germline CDR1 is SGHNT and CDR2 YENEEA. The CDR3 here is CTSSLDMGEATSYGYTF. The CDR3 DNA sequence: TGTACCAGCAGCTTAGATATGGGGGAAGCAACGAGCTATGGCTACACCTTC.

Worth noting for this clonotype: A much bigger clone sits one base away, suggesting this may be a read error. The rearrangement uses TRBV12-3 or TRBV12-4 and TRBJ2-2; 7 bases match TRBD1. The V gene end was trimmed by 10 bases and the J gene end by 6 bases; junction bases not matched to a gene: 11. The CDR3 spans 14 residues. CDR3 nucleotide sequence: TGTGCCAACGGGATAGGGGGCAAGTCCGGGGAGCTGTTTTTT. Its protein is CANGIGGKSGELFF.

This clonotype was counted ten times or more. CDR3 DNA: TGCAGCGTAGGACAGGGGGCGCGAGATACGCAGTATTTT. Translating it yields CSVGQGARDTQYF. V is TRBV29-1 and J is TRBJ2-3, with TRBD1 matching over 11 bases. V was pared by 6 bases and J by 5 bases, with 4 bases of the junction left unmatched. The CDR3 loop spans 13 amino acids. The germline gives CDR1 SQVTM, CDR2 ANQGSEA.

On this clonotype itself: A much larger clone is a single base away; this may be a read error. The chain combines TRBV4-3 with TRBJ2-7; 7 bases are shared with TRBD1. This CDR3 region has 15 residues. The germline V gene encodes CDR1 LGHNA and CDR2 YSLEER. Losses at the gene ends were 10 bases for V and 5 bases for J; bases not matched to a gene: 17. In DNA, the CDR3 is TGCGCCAACGGGGCGGCAGGGACAGTATCCCACGAGCAGTACTTC. Translation: CANGAAGTVSHEQYF.

For this clonotype: A much larger clone differs from this one at a single base, so this may be a read error. V gene TRBV6-2 or TRBV6-3 combines with J gene TRBJ2-7, with D unclear. Trimming stripped 3 bases from V and 7 bases from J, with 7 bases between. The CDR3 is made up of 11 amino acids. From germline, CDR1 is MNHEY and CDR2 SVGEGT. The CDR3 bases are TGTGCCAGCAGTTATAGGCCAGAGCAGTACTTC. Translating it yields CASSYRPEQYF.

This clonotype was picked up a small number of times. The chain has TRBV30 and TRBJ2-3; TRBD2 is a possible D gene (6 bases). V lost 5 bases, J lost 5 bases, and 17 bases lay in between. The V gene's germline CDR1 is GTSNPN and CDR2 SVGIG (reference sequence). There are 14 residues in the CDR3. CDR3: CAWLEWREGDTQYF. The CDR3 DNA sequence: TGTGCCTGGCTCGAGTGGCGGGAAGGAGATACGCAGTATTTT.

On this clonotype itself: This may be a read error, as it is one base from a much larger clone. The chain links TRBV12-3 or TRBV12-4 to TRBJ1-1; D is ambiguous. Trimming cost V 6 bases and J 4 bases, with 6 bases left between them. CDR3 length: 11 residues. The CDR3 is CASRSGTEAFF. The CDR3, as DNA: TGTGCCAGCAGATCCGGCACTGAAGCTTTCTTT.

As concerns this clonotype: A read error is possible here, since a much larger clone lies one base away. This rearrangement joins TRBV6-1 to TRBJ2-7; D gene ambiguous. With 10 bases removed from V and 2 bases from J, the gap between germline ends came to 12 bases. In germline, CDR1 is MNHNS, CDR2 SASEGT. This CDR3 has 12 amino acids. Here the CDR3 DNA reads TGTGCCAACACCGTGGCCCCCTACGAGCAGTACTTC. Protein sequence: CANTVAPYEQYF.